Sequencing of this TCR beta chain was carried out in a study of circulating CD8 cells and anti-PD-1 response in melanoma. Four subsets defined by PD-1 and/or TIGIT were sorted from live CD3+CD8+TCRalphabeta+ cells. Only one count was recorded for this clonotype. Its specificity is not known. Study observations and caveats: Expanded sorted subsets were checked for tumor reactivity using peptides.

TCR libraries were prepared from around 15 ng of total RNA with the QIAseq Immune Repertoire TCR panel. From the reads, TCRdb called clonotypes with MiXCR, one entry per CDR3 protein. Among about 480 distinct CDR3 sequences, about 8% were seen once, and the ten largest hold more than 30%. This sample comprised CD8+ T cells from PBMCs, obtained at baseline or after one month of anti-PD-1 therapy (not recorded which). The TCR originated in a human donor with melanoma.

CDR3 sequence (DNA): TGTGCCAGCAGCAAAGCATCCGGGAGAGGGGTCAATGAGCAGTTCTTC. Translated, it gives CASSKASGRGVNEQFF. The chain combines TRBV21-1 with TRBJ2-1; the DNA was not compared with TRBD1, the D call given in the table. TRBV21-1 represents a pseudogene. The CDR3 loop spans 16 amino acids.